These 2 T cell receptor beta chains came from one sample sequenced in a study of control samples from healthy donors and cancer patients. Measured with immunoSEQ multiplex PCR; TCRdb has only the in-frame clones, and not every one. The repertoire holds 70,000 to 85,000 clones, about nine tenths seen once, with about 16% in the top ten. Sequenced input: blood. These receptors all stem from a man aged 45-60 years in good health.

The table lists this clone with a few counts. The genes are TRBV7-9 and TRBJ2-1, with 8 bases aligning to TRBD2. The CDR3 runs 16 residues. J lost 9 bases, V lost 4 bases, and 14 bases had no gene match. Germline V lookup: CDR1 SEHNR, CDR2 FQNEAQ (reference sequence). CDR3 residues: CASSYRPGLVLSEQFF. The CDR3 nucleotides are TGTGCCAGCAGCTACCGCCCGGGACTAGTCTTAAGTGAGCAGTTCTTC.

The CDR3 region is CASSTTRANNEKLFF. In nucleotides, the CDR3 is TGTGCCAGCAGCACTACCAGGGCTAATAATGAAAAACTGTTTTTT. The gene calls are TRBV7-9 and TRBJ1-4; D is perhaps TRBD1 (5 bases). Trimming cost V 5 bases and J 4 bases, with 14 bases left between them. The CDR3 is made up of 15 amino acids. Per germline, CDR1 SEHNR and CDR2 FQNEAQ (reference sequence).